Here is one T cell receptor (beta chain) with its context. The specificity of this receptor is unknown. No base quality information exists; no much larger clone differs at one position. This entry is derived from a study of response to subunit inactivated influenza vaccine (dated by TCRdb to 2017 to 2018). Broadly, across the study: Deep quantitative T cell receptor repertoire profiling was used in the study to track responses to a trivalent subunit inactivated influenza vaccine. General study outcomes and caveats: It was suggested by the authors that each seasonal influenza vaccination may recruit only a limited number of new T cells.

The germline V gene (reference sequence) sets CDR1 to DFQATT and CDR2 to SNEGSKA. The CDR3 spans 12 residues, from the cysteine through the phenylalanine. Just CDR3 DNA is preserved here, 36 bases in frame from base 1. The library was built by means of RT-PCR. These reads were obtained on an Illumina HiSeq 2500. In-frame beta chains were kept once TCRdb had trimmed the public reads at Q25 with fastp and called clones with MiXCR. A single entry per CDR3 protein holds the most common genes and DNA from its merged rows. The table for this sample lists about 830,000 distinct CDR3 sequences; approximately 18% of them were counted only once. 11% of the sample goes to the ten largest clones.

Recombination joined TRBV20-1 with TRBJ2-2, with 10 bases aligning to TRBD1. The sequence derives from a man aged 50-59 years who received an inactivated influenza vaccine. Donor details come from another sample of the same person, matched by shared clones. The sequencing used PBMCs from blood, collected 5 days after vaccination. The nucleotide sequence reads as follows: TGCAGCCGACAGGGGGCCACCGGGGAGCTGTTTTTT. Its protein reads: CSRQGATGELFF.